These 26 T cell receptor beta chains were sequenced from one sample in a study of identifying expanded T cells in peripheral blood. Clones were sequenced by immunoSEQ multiplex PCR, and TCRdb holds only the in-frame ones, with some missing. The sample has about 100,000 clones, about 87% seen once. What was sequenced was blood. The receptors originated from a person aged 18-69 years in good health.

The rearrangement links TRBV7-8 to TRBJ1-4, with TRBD1 identical over 8 bases. V was clipped by 6 bases and J by 8 bases; unmatched bases: 20. Germline CDR1 reads SGHVS; CDR2 reads FQNEAQ. The CDR3 loop spans 18 amino acids. CDR3 sequence (DNA): TGTGCCAGCAGACCAGGGGCAGGGGGCAGGGGTAGAAGCGAAAAACTGTTTTTT. It encodes CASRPGAGGRGRSEKLFF.

The chain joins TRBV6-5 to TRBJ2-5; unclear D gene. The CDR3 is 11 amino acids. Per germline, CDR1 MNHEY and CDR2 SVGAGI. V lost 2 bases to trimming and J lost 6 bases, with 4 bases between them. The CDR3, as DNA: TGTGCCAGCAGTTACGGGAAGACCCAGTACTTC. It encodes CASSYGKTQYF.

The V and J genes are TRBV6-5 and TRBJ1-2; the match to TRBD1 covers 10 bases. The CDR3 is made up of 14 amino acids. Per germline, CDR1 MNHEY and CDR2 SVGAGI. Losses at the gene ends were 5 bases for V and 8 bases for J; bases not matched to a gene: 8. CDR3 amino acids: CASSNPGTGEGYTF. DNA of the CDR3: TGTGCCAGCAGTAACCCGGGGACAGGGGAAGGCTACACCTTC.

The gene calls are TRBV9 and TRBJ1-5, with a weak D call TRBD1 (6 bases). V shed 0 bases and J shed 7 bases, with 14 bases lying between them. This CDR3 contains 15 residues. Germline V gene sequence: CDR1 SGDLS, CDR2 YYNGEE. As DNA, the CDR3 is TGTGCCAGCAGCGTAGGAGTGGGGGGCGTACAGCCCCAGCATTTT. Its translation: CASSVGVGGVQPQHF.

The rearrangement joins TRBV15 to TRBJ2-3; D may be TRBD1 (6 bases). The germline CDR1 and CDR2 sequences are LNHNV and YYDKDF (reference sequence). The V gene lost 3 bases and the J gene lost 6 bases, with 16 bases spanning the gap. The CDR3 is made up of 15 amino acids. The CDR3 bases are TGTGCCACCAGCAGGGGGGCCATCAGAGAGGATACGCAGTATTTT. Translated: CATSRGAIREDTQYF.

In its sample, this clone was seen once. The chain combines TRBV7-2 with TRBJ2-3; perhaps TRBD1 as D (6 bases). The V and J ends lost 5 bases and 3 bases respectively, with 18 bases between them. Per the germline V gene, CDR1 is SGHTA and CDR2 is FQGNSA. The CDR3 is 16 amino acids. The CDR3 nucleotides are TGTGCCAGCAGCCTAATGGGACAACCTTCTACAGATACGCAGTATTTT. Translating it yields CASSLMGQPSTDTQYF.

The chain combines TRBV5-1 with TRBJ1-5, with D maybe TRBD1 (5 bases). Between the trimmed V and J ends, which lost 5 bases and 0 bases, there was a span of 6 bases. Germline V gene sequence: CDR1 SGHRS, CDR2 YFSETQ. The CDR3 consists of 13 residues. CDR3 in DNA: TGCGCCAGCAGGGGGGATAGCAATCAGCCCCAGCATTTT. Encoded protein: CASRGDSNQPQHF.

The gene calls are TRBV29-1 and TRBJ2-7; D perhaps matches TRBD1 (6 bases). Germline V gene data show CDR1 as SQVTM and CDR2 as ANQGSEA. The V end lost 7 bases, the J end lost 5 bases, and 15 bases lay between the germline ends. This CDR3 spans 12 amino acids. Here the CDR3 DNA reads TGCAGCGCATCACAGGGTTTGGACGAGCAGTACTTC. Translated, it gives CSASQGLDEQYF.

V gene TRBV6-5 combines with J gene TRBJ2-7, with D unclear. Germline CDR1 and CDR2: MNHEY and SVGAGI. V was clipped by 7 bases and J by 4 bases, with 14 bases between them. CDR3 length equals 13 residues. The CDR3 coding sequence is TGTGCCAGCACCCCCTTAACAGTTTACGAGCAGTACTTC. Translation gives CASTPLTVYEQYF.

This chain uses TRBV19 with TRBJ1-6, with D hard to call. There are 15 residues in the CDR3. Germline V gene data show CDR1 as LNHDA and CDR2 as SQIVND (reference sequence). V lost 3 bases and J 5 bases, leaving 11 bases between the germline ends. The CDR3 nucleotides are TGTGCCAGTAGTATGTCTGGGCTGGATAATTCACCCCTCCACTTT. Amino acid sequence: CASSMSGLDNSPLHF.

The gene calls are TRBV6-1 and TRBJ1-1; no firm D call. The CDR3 has 13 residues. Germline lookup yields CDR1 MNHNS and CDR2 SASEGT. The V and J ends lost 3 bases and 0 bases respectively, with 5 bases between them. The CDR3 DNA is TGTGCCAGCAGTGAGACGATGAACACTGAAGCTTTCTTT. Translation gives CASSETMNTEAFF.

The chain is built from TRBV14 and TRBJ1-3; D might be TRBD1 (5 bases). With 2 bases removed from V and 6 bases from J, the gap between germline ends came to 17 bases. The CDR3 runs 16 residues. Germline CDR1 SGHDN, CDR2 FVKESK. The CDR3 sequence is CASSQRLGTFENTIYF. The CDR3 DNA reads as TGTGCCAGCAGCCAAAGGTTAGGGACGTTCGAAAACACCATATATTTT.

This rearrangement joins TRBV19 to TRBJ2-2, with D uncertain. Between the trimmed V and J ends, which lost 3 bases and 3 bases, there was a span of 8 bases. Germline lookup yields CDR1 LNHDA and CDR2 SQIVND (reference sequence). This CDR3 region has 14 residues. CDR3 loop: CASSIWADTGELFF. The CDR3 DNA reads as TGTGCCAGTAGTATCTGGGCCGACACCGGGGAGCTGTTTTTT.

CDR3 protein: CASSVGQGPLGSPLHF. The CDR3 coding sequence is TGTGCCAGCAGCGTGGGACAGGGCCCCCTTGGTTCACCCCTCCACTTT. The gene calls are TRBV9 and TRBJ1-6, with 9 nucleotides matching TRBD1. This CDR3 is 16 amino acids long. Germline V gene data show CDR1 as SGDLS and CDR2 as YYNGEE. V gave up 2 bases and J gave up 9 bases; unmatched junction bases: 9.

This sequence joins TRBV5-1 and TRBJ1-1; the match to TRBD1 covers 7 bases. The CDR3 loop spans 14 amino acids. The germline V gene encodes CDR1 SGHRS and CDR2 YFSETQ. Germline trimming cut 2 bases from V and 5 bases from J; bases unmatched to any gene: 6. CDR3 sequence (DNA): TGCGCCAGCAGCTTTATCCAGGGGGGGACTGAAGCTTTCTTT. This sequence encodes CASSFIQGGTEAFF. Full variable domain (missing parts from reference TRBV5-1 and TRBJ1-1): KAGVTQTPRYLIKTRGQQVTLSCSPISGHRSVSWYQQTPGQGLQFLFEYFSETQRNKGNFPGRFSGRQFSNSRSEMNVSTLELGDSALYLCASSFIQGGTEAFFGQGTRLTVV.

A word on this clone: The sample contains more than one DNA sequence encoding this CDR3. The chain is built from TRBV18 and TRBJ1-1; the D is unclear. Trimming stripped 0 bases from V and 0 bases from J, with 5 bases between. The CDR3 spans 14 residues. CDR1 and CDR2 (germline): KGHSH, LQKENI. The CDR3 DNA follows: TGTGCCAGCTCACCACCGTCCCTGAACACTGAAGCTTTCTTT. This sequence encodes CASSPPSLNTEAFF.

This clone occurred once. The chain recombines TRBV6-5 with TRBJ2-7, with 7 bases that match TRBD1. The CDR3 is 13 amino acids. Germline trimming cut 4 bases from V and 6 bases from J; bases unmatched to any gene: 6. The germline CDR1 and CDR2 sequences are MNHEY and SVGAGI. CDR3 in amino acids: CASSSNRGTEQYF. CDR3 DNA sequence: TGTGCCAGCAGTTCTAACAGGGGAACCGAGCAGTACTTC.

The rearrangement joins TRBV6-5 to TRBJ1-3; no definite D call. Trimming took 7 bases from V and 0 from J, leaving 7 bases between them. The CDR3 runs 13 residues. CDR1 MNHEY and CDR2 SVGAGI come from the germline V gene. The CDR3 DNA sequence: TGTGCCAGCAAGTATCTCTCTGGAAACACCATATATTTT. The encoded protein is CASKYLSGNTIYF.

The chain uses TRBV27 and TRBJ2-5; the D gene is possibly TRBD1 (6 bases). V lost 2 bases and J lost 9, with 16 bases in between. Germline V lookup: CDR1 MNHEY, CDR2 SMNVEV (reference sequence). The CDR3 contains 14 residues. Here the CDR3 reads CASSLTPGHGAQYF. The DNA for the CDR3 is TGTGCCAGCAGTTTAACCCCGGGACATGGGGCCCAGTACTTC.

The CDR3 bases are TGTGCCAGCAGCCGTCCCGGGACTACCAAGGACATTCAGTACTTC. Its translation: CASSRPGTTKDIQYF. The chain has TRBV13 and TRBJ2-4, with TRBD2 matching over 7 bases. Trimming at V came to 5 bases and at J to 8 bases, leaving 12 bases not matched to a gene. CDR3 length: 15 amino acids. The germline gives CDR1 PRHDT, CDR2 FYEKMQ (reference sequence).

The chain recombines TRBV7-3 with TRBJ2-3, with TRBD1 matching over 10 bases. This CDR3 has 17 amino acids. Germline CDR1 and CDR2: SGHTA and FQGTGA. V lost 2 bases to trimming and J lost 7 bases; unmatched junction nucleotides: 12. Here the CDR3 reads CASSLLGPGTGVHTQYF. The CDR3 bases are TGTGCCAGCAGCTTATTGGGTCCCGGGACAGGGGTTCATACGCAGTATTTT.

V and J are TRBV5-1 and TRBJ1-3, with no clear D. V shed 4 bases and J shed 0 bases, with 11 bases lying between them. Looked up from germline, CDR1 is SGHRS and CDR2 is YFSETQ. CDR3 size: 15 residues. CDR3 in amino acids: CASSPTVGSGNTIYF. Here the CDR3 DNA reads TGCGCCAGCAGCCCGACGGTGGGCTCTGGAAACACCATATATTTT.

This chain uses TRBV18 with TRBJ2-7, with D maybe TRBD1 (6 bases). This CDR3 comprises 13 residues. Looked up from germline, CDR1 is KGHSH and CDR2 is LQKENI. Trimming took off 4 bases at V and 4 bases at J, with 11 bases between the two ends. The CDR3 coding sequence is TGTGCCAGCTCACGTCTAGGGGGTTACGAGCAGTACTTC. Its translation: CASSRLGGYEQYF.

The rearrangement joins TRBV11-2 to TRBJ1-2; tentative D call: TRBD1 (6 bases). The CDR3 extends over 14 amino acids. V lost 3 bases to trimming and J lost 1 base, with 9 bases between them. Germline V gene data show CDR1 as SGHAT and CDR2 as FQNNGV. CDR3 residues: CASSFTGFNYGYTF. The CDR3 bases are TGTGCCAGCAGCTTCACAGGGTTTAACTATGGCTACACCTTC.

The V gene is TRBV19, the J gene TRBJ1-2, with 7 bases lining up with TRBD1. Germline assignment: CDR1 LNHDA and CDR2 SQIVND (reference sequence). With 5 bases clipped from V and 10 bases from J, the junction kept 13 bases outside the gene matches. The CDR3 loop spans 14 amino acids. CDR3 region: CASSDRDRGDDYTF. CDR3 coding DNA: TGTGCCAGTAGTGACCGGGACAGAGGCGATGACTACACCTTC.

The sample holds one count of this clone. V and J are TRBV4-1 and TRBJ2-5; D is unresolved. V lost 5 bases and J lost 4, with 14 bases in between. The germline V gene encodes CDR1 MGHRA and CDR2 YSYEKL. The CDR3 covers 14 residues. CDR3 sequence (DNA): TGCGCCAGCAGCTATCAACATCGTTCAGAGACCCAGTACTTC. Amino acids: CASSYQHRSETQYF.